This TCR beta chain was recovered during a study of blood T cell repertoires in COVID-19. Study background: Samples came from the United States, Italy and Spain, spanning acute and convalescent COVID-19. Sample material is recorded as cDNA or gDNA derived from T cells, B-cell-depleted T cells, or PBMCs.

Enrollment of patients from Seattle took place during active infection, with longitudinal follow-up. Per the study methods: Reference gene primer amplification gave nucleated cell count estimates. Only in-frame clones appear in the TCRdb table, and some are missing; sequencing was by immunoSEQ multiplex PCR. V and J calls plus clone size are reproduced from that table; the DNA served to infer D and trimming. Seen here are a few hundred thousand clones, about 90% observed once, and the top ten hold 6.3%. Germline CDR1 LGHNA, CDR2 YNFKEQ. CDR3 size: 16 residues. V dropped 1 base and J dropped 0 bases, with 10 bases sitting between them.

V gene TRBV4-2 combines with J gene TRBJ2-1; D is ambiguous. The material sequenced was peripheral blood. The sequence was obtained from a woman between 45 and 60 years old with COVID-19, enrolled during active disease. The CDR3 sequence: CASSQGDTGSYNEQFF. As DNA, the CDR3 is TGTGCCAGCAGCCAAGGCGACACCGGCTCCTACAATGAGCAGTTCTTC.